The source of this TCR beta chain is a study of tumor-infiltrating lymphocytes in primary liver carcinoma. Starting from around 500 ng of total RNA, TCR beta cDNA was produced with a primer in the constant region. Amplification in three nested multiplex PCR rounds with slightly modified ARM-PCR gave rise to TCR beta libraries. TRBV1-TRBV30 forward primers and a C-beta reverse primer were used in the first two PCR rounds, which each ran for about 10 cycles. Using its own MiXCR run on the multiplex PCR reads, TCRdb lists one record per CDR3 protein. The profile shows about 59,000 distinct CDR3 sequences, less than 85% of them singletons. Scientists recovered RNA and DNA together from roughly 18-30 mg of unsorted bulk tissue. Among the patients, all had chronic HBV infection and none had been treated. The study sampled five separate regions from each tumor. All of the tumor samples contained over 90% viable tumor cells.

The CDR3 is 17 amino acids. V lost 0 bases and J lost 4, with 17 bases in between. Sequenced: liver tumor tissue from sampling region 2. Subset of the sample: tumor region T2, inferior pole. The gene calls are TRBV12-3 or TRBV12-4 and TRBJ2-3; D gene ambiguous. The clonotype comes from a man in his forties with primary liver carcinoma and hepatitis B virus infection. CDR3 residues: CASSLAPAEPRADTQYF. The CDR3 nucleotides are TGTGCCAGCAGTTTAGCCCCGGCGGAGCCCCGGGCAGATACGCAGTATTTT.